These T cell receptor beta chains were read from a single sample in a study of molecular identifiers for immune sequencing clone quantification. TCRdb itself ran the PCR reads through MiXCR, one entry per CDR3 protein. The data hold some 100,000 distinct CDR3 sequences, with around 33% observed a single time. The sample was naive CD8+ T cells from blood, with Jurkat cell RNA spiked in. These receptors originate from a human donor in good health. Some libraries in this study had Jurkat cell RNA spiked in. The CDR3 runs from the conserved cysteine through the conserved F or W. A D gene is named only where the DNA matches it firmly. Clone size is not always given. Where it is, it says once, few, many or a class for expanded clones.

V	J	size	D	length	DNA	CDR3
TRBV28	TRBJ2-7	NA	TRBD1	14	TGTGCCAGCAGAGTCCGGGACAGGGTCTTCGAGCAGTACTTC	CASRVRDRVFEQYF
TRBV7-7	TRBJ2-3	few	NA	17	TGTGCCAGCAGCTTAAGCTACAGGGTTTTAGGAACAGATACGCAGTATTTT	CASSLSYRVLGTDTQYF
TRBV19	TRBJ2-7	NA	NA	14	TGTGCCAGTAGTATAAAGGCGGAGTTCTACGAGCAGTACTTC	CASSIKAEFYEQYF
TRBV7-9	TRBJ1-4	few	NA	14	TGTGCCAGCAGCTGGACAGCTAAGCGGGAAAAACTGTTTTTT	CASSWTAKREKLFF
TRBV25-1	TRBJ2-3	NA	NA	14	TGTGCCAGCAGTGAACCCGGGTATACAGATACGCAGTATTTT	CASSEPGYTDTQYF
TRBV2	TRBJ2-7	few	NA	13	TGTGCCCAGCGGAGCGGTATCTCCTACGAGCAGTACTTC	CAQRSGISYEQYF
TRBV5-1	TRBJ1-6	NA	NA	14	TGCGCCAGCAGCCCGGGACTTTATAATTCACCCCTCCACTTT	CASSPGLYNSPLHF
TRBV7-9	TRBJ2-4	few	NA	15	TGTGCCAGCAGCTTAGTGTTGGGAAGAGAAGACATTCAGTACTTC	CASSLVLGREDIQYF
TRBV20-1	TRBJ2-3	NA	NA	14	TGCAGTGCTAGAGATCAAGACTACACAGATACGCAGTATTTT	CSARDQDYTDTQYF
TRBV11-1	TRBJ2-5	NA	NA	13	TGTGCCAGCAGCTCAAGGGGGGAAGAGACCCAGTACTTC	CASSSRGEETQYF
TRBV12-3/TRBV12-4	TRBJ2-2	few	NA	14	TGTGCCAGCAGTATTGGACTGAACACCGGGGAGCTGTTTTTT	CASSIGLNTGELFF
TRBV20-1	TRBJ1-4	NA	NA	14	TGCAGTGCTAGAGATCTCGACAGGCCCGAAGAACTGTTTTTT	CSARDLDRPEELFF
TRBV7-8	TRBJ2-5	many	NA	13	TGTGCCAGCAGCTCCGGGACACAAGAGACCCAGTACTTC	CASSSGTQETQYF
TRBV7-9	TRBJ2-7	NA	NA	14	TGTGCCAGCAGCTTTGGAGGGAACGGCAACGAGCAGTACTTC	CASSFGGNGNEQYF
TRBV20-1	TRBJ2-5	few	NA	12	TGCAGTGCTAGCCCCTCCCAAGAGACCCAGTACTTC	CSASPSQETQYF
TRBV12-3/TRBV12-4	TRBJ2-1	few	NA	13	TGTGCCAGCAGTTTAACGGAGAGCAATGAGCAGCTCTTC	CASSLTESNEQLF
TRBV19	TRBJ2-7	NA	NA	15	TGTGCCAGTAGTATAACGGGCACAGGGTCGAGAGAGCAGTACTTC	CASSITGTGSREQYF
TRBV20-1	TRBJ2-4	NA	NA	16	TGCAGTGCTAGACTTCAGAAGCGAGAAGCCAAAAACATTCAGTACTTC	CSARLQKREAKNIQYF
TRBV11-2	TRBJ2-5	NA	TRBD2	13	TGTGCCAGCAGCGGACTAGCGGATGAGACCCAGTACTTC	CASSGLADETQYF
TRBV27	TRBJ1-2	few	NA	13	TGTGCCAGCAGGGGGCAGGGAGAACATGGCTACACCTTC	CASRGQGEHGYTF
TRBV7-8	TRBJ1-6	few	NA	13	TGTGCCAGCAGCCAGTGGGCAGCGTCACCCCTCCACTTT	CASSQWAASPLHF
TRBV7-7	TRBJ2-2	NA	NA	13	TGTGCTAGGGGTCTGCAGACCACCGGGGAGCTGTTTTTT	CARGLQTTGELFF
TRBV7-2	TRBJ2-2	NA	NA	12	TGTGCCAGCAGCCCGACCACCGGGGAGCTGTTTTTT	CASSPTTGELFF
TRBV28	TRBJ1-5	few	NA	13	TGTGCCACCCTTGGGGTTAGCAATCAGCCCCAGCAATTT	CATLGVSNQPQQF
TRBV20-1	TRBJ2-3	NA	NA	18	TGCAGTGCTAGAGATGTTGGAAGGGAGACTATTCCCACAGATACGCAGTATTTT	CSARDVGRETIPTDTQYF
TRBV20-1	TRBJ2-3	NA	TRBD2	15	TGCAGTGCTAGCCCCCTAGCGGGACTTTCAGATACGCAGTATTTT	CSASPLAGLSDTQYF
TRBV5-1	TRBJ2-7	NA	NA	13	TGCGCCAGCAGCTTCTGGGCGGAGAGGGAGCAGTACTTC	CASSFWAEREQYF
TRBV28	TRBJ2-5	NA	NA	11	TGTGCCAGCACCCTGGGGGAGACCCAGTACTTC	CASTLGETQYF
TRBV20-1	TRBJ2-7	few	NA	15	TGCAGTGCTAGGCCCCCGGGCCCCCGGGCGGGGGAGCAGTACTTC	CSARPPGPRAGEQYF
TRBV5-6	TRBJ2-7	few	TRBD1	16	TGTGCCAGCAGCTTGTGGGCAGGGGGCTTTATCTACGAGCAGTACTTC	CASSLWAGGFIYEQYF
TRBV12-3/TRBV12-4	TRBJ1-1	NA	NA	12	TGTGCCAGCAGTTTCGGACAGCTAGAAGCTTTCTTT	CASSFGQLEAFF
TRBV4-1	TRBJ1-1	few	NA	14	TGCGCCAGCACCCCCACGCCGGTTGACACTGAAGCTTTCTTT	CASTPTPVDTEAFF
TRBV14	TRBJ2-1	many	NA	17	TGTGCCAGCAGCCTGTTCCCCGGACACCTGAGGGGCAATGAGCAGTTCTTC	CASSLFPGHLRGNEQFF
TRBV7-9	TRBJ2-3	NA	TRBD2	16	TGTGCCAGCAGCATTCCCTCTAGCGGGAGGGCCAGAAAGCAGAATTTT	CASSIPSSGRARKQNF
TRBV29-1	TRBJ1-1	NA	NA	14	TGCAGCGTTGGAGGGGCTGGGGGCAAGGCTGAAGCTTTCTTT	CSVGGAGGKAEAFF
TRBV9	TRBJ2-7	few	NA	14	TGTGCCAGCAGCCTCGCCGAGGGGGTCTACGAGCAGTACTTC	CASSLAEGVYEQYF
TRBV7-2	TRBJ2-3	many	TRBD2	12	TGTGCCAGCGGGGGGGTGGGGAATACGCAGTATTTT	CASGGVGNTQYF
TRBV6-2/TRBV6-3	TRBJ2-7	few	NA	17	TGTGCCAGCAGTTACCAAGGTCGATCGCAACGAGTCTACGAGCAGTACTTC	CASSYQGRSQRVYEQYF
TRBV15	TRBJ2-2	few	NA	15	TGTGCCACCAGAAAAGACCTCGGCAACACCGGGGAGCTGTTTTTT	CATRKDLGNTGELFF
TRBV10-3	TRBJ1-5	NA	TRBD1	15	TGTGCCATCAGTGAGGAACAGGGGGAGACTCAGCCCCAGCATTTT	CAISEEQGETQPQHF
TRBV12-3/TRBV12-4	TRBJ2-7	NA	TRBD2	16	TGTGCCAGCAGTTTGGAGTTGTCGGGAGGGTCCTACGAGCAGTACTTC	CASSLELSGGSYEQYF
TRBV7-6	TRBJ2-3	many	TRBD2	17	TGTGCCAGCAGCTCAAGTAGCGGGAGGGCTCACACAGATACGCAGTATTTT	CASSSSSGRAHTDTQYF
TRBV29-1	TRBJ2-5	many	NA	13	TGCAGCGTTGAAGCGGGGCAGCAAGAGACCCAGTACTTC	CSVEAGQQETQYF
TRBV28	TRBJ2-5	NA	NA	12	TGTGCCAGCAGTTTTGTCGTGGAGACCCAGTACTTC	CASSFVVETQYF
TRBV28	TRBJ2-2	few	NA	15	TGTGCCAGCCACAACACTAGCTGGGGGGGCCGGGAGCTGTTTTTT	CASHNTSWGGRELFF
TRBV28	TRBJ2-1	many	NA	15	TGTGCCAGCAGTTTCAGTCCCAGAGGAACCAATGAGCAGTTCTTC	CASSFSPRGTNEQFF
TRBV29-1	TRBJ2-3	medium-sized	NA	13	TGCAGCGTTCGAACCGGGTCCACCTATACGCAGTATTTT	CSVRTGSTYTQYF
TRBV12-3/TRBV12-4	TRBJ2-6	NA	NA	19	TGTGCCAGCAGTTTATCAGCAGTTGACGCACCCTCTGGGGCCAACGTCCTGACTTTC	CASSLSAVDAPSGANVLTF
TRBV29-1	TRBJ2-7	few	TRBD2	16	TGCAGCGTTGTGGGGGGCACTAGCGGCGTTACCTACGAGCAGTACTTC	CSVVGGTSGVTYEQYF
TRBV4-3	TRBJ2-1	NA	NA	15	TGCGCCGGCAGCCGGGAAGACTATTCCTACAATGAGCAGTTCTTC	CAGSREDYSYNEQFF
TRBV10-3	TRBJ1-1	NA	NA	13	TGTGCCACCCGGGATCCCTCAAACGCTGAAGCTTTCTTT	CATRDPSNAEAFF
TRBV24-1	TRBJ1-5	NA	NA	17	TGTGCCACCATCCTCACCGGAGCCCCAGAGTGGGATCAGCCCCAGCTTTTT	CATILTGAPEWDQPQLF
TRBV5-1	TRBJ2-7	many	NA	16	TGCGCCAGCAGCTTGCCGAGGGATCGGACAGACTACGAGCAGTACTTC	CASSLPRDRTDYEQYF
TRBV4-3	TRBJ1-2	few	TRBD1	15	TGCGCCAGCAGCCAAGATTCAGGGGGCGGGTATGGCTACACCTTC	CASSQDSGGGYGYTF
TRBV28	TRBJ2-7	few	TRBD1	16	TGTGCCAGCAGCCTAAGACAGGGTCTAAGCTCCTACGAGCAGTACTTC	CASSLRQGLSSYEQYF
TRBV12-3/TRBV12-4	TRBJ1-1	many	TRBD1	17	TGTGCCAGCAGTTTAGCGCTGGGACAGATGTATGGCACTGAAGCTTTCTTT	CASSLALGQMYGTEAFF
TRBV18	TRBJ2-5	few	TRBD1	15	TGTGCCAGCTCACCGGGACAGGGGGCGGAGGAGACCCAGTACTTC	CASSPGQGAEETQYF
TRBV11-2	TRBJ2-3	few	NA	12	TGTGCCAGCAGCTTAGAGGAAGTGAGGGAGTATTTT	CASSLEEVREYF
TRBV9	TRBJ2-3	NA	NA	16	TGTGCCAGCAGCGAGCGGGACAGTCTCCTCACAGATACGCAGTATTTT	CASSERDSLLTDTQYF
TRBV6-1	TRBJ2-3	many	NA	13	TGTGCCAGCAGTGAAGTAAGGGCGCACCGGGCGTATTTT	CASSEVRAHRAYF